These 24 T cell receptor beta chains were all obtained from the same sample, sequenced in a study of T cells in women clearing cervical HPV infection. The method was immunoSEQ multiplex PCR; TCRdb's version includes in-frame clones alone and lacks a portion of them. This repertoire includes some 25,000 clones. Material for sequencing was blood buffy coat. The origin of the receptors is a woman aged 18 to 75 with a cervical HPV16 infection that either progressed to CIN3+ or cleared (not recorded which).

Turning to this clone: The DNA ends 3 residues before the CDR3 does, and the rest of the CDR3 is filled in from the germline J gene. This rearrangement joins TRBV14 to TRBJ2-7, with 10 bases lining up with TRBD2. Germline loops: CDR1 SGHDN, CDR2 FVKESK. This CDR3 region has 16 residues. V lost 5 bases and J lost 2; bases outside the gene matches: 9. The CDR3 DNA, read in part, is TGTGCCAGCAGCTATAGCGGGAGGTCCTATACCTACGAG. Amino acids: CASSYSGRSYTYE. The full-length CDR3 reads as CASSYSGRSYTYEQYF.

Remarks on this clone: The sequenced fragment ends 3 residues before the CDR3 boundary, so the rest is inferred from the germline J gene. J is TRBJ2-5 and V is TRBV5-4, with TRBD2 identical over 7 bases. The CDR3 is made up of 12 amino acids. J lost 7 bases, V lost 4 bases, and 4 bases had no gene match. The germline CDR1 and CDR2 sequences are SGHNT and YYREEE (reference sequence). This CDR3 is CASSHPGGTQYF. The CDR3 DNA, read in part, is TGTGCCAGCAGCCATCCGGGGGGGACC.

On this clone itself: The read ends 3 residues shy of where the CDR3 ends; the end is completed using the germline J gene. The gene calls are TRBV30 and TRBJ2-7; the match to TRBD1 covers 8 bases. The V gene end was trimmed by 1 base and the J gene end by 5 bases; junction bases not matched to a gene: 16. The CDR3 consists of 17 residues. Germline V gene sequence: CDR1 GTSNPN, CDR2 SVGIG (reference sequence). Here the CDR3 reads CAWSALDRERPVDEQYF. The sequenced CDR3 bases are TGTGCCTGGAGTGCTCTGGACAGGGAACGGCCTGTAGACGAG.

About this clone itself: The CDR3 end lies 3 residues beyond the end of the read and is filled in from the germline J gene. The chain couples TRBV28 to TRBJ2-7; D might be TRBD1 (6 bases). With 7 bases removed from V and 0 bases from J, the gap between germline ends came to 13 bases. Germline V gene data show CDR1 as MDHEN and CDR2 as SYDVKM. The CDR3 length is 14 residues. The sequenced part of the CDR3 DNA is TGTGCCAGCACCCTCAGGGGCAGCTCCTACGAG. Its translation is CASTLRGSSYE. The CDR3, in full, reads CASTLRGSSYEQYF.

The part of the CDR3 DNA that was read is TGTGCCAGCAGTCTACAGGGATTCACAGATACG. Its protein product is CASSLQGFTDT. The full CDR3 sequence reads CASSLQGFTDTQYF. The chain links TRBV11-1 to TRBJ2-3; maybe TRBD1 (6 bases). The CDR3 is cut off 3 residues early in the read; its end comes from the germline J gene. In germline, CDR1 is SGHAT, CDR2 FQDESV (reference sequence). CDR3 length: 14 amino acids. Trimming stripped 6 bases from V and 2 bases from J, with 12 bases between.

With regard to this clone: The read stops 3 residues short of the end of the CDR3; the missing end is completed from the germline J gene. The chain carries TRBV28 and TRBJ1-4; 10 bases fit TRBD1. CDR1 is MDHEN and CDR2 is SYDVKM in the germline V gene. The trim removed 8 bases at V and 10 bases at J, leaving 10 bases unmatched. The CDR3 is 14 amino acids. CDR3 DNA (partial): TGTGCCAGCGGTATCGGACAGGGGGAAGGAAAA. Its protein product is CASGIGQGEGK. In full, the CDR3 reads CASGIGQGEGKLFF. Filled out from reference TRBV28 and TRBJ1-4, the complete variable domain reads DVKVTQSSRYLVKRTGEKVFLECVQDMDHENMFWYRQDPGLGLRLIYFSYDVKMKEKGDIPEGYSVSREKKERFSLILESASTNQTSMYLCASGIGQGEGKLFFGSGTQLSVL.

With respect to this clone: The CDR3 end is not reached by the read, which stops 3 residues before it; the germline J gene fills it in. The genes are TRBV19 and TRBJ2-1; 11 bases match TRBD2. Per germline, CDR1 LNHDA and CDR2 SQIVND (reference sequence). With V trimmed by 9 bases and J by 6 bases, 13 bases remained unmatched. The CDR3 has 16 amino acids. The CDR3 protein is CASEPPGTSGTNEQFF. CDR3 DNA (partial): TGTGCCAGCGAACCACCCGGGACTAGCGGCACCAATGAG.

CDR3 loop: CAISGPTDRVWDTEAFF. The covered CDR3 bases are TGTGCCATCAGTGGGCCCACGGACAGGGTTTGGGACACTGAA. This chain links TRBV10-3 with TRBJ1-1; 8 nucleotides line up with TRBD1. The missing CDR3 end, 3 residues past where the read stops, is filled in from the germline J gene. There are 17 residues in the CDR3. Germline CDR1 ENHRY, CDR2 SYGVKD. The V segment lost 4 bases and the J segment 3 bases; nucleotides outside the gene matches: 13.

In regard to this clone: The CDR3 end falls 3 residues outside the read, so it is completed with the germline J gene. The V and J genes are TRBV18 and TRBJ2-6, with D hard to call. The CDR3 has 15 residues. CDR1 is KGHSH, CDR2 LQKENI, per germline. Trimming shortened V by 8 bases and J by 4 bases, and 15 bases separated the two germline ends. CDR3 sequence: CASATRDPGANVLTF. The sequenced part of the CDR3 DNA is TGTGCCAGCGCTACCCGCGATCCGGGGGCCAACGTC.

About this clone itself: The CDR3 goes on 3 residues after the read ends, and that part is filled in from the germline J gene. The chain employs TRBV2 and TRBJ1-1, with D possibly TRBD1 on 5 matching bases. The CDR3 consists of 12 residues. Germline loops: CDR1 SNHLY, CDR2 FYNNEI. This CDR3 reads CASSPMTAKAFF. The part of the CDR3 DNA that was read is TGTGCCAGCAGTCCAATGACAGCTAAA.

The CDR3 sequence is CASSGRGFYEQYF. Partial CDR3 DNA: TGTGCCAGCAGCGGTCGGGGATTCTACGAG. V and J are TRBV11-3 and TRBJ2-7; a weak D match, TRBD2 (5 bases). The read ends 3 residues shy of where the CDR3 ends; the end is completed using the germline J gene. The V gene's germline CDR1 is SGHNT and CDR2 YENEEA. The length of the CDR3 is 13 residues. Trimming took off 5 bases at V and 3 bases at J, with 11 bases between the two ends.

CDR3 residues: CASSLGQGNLMNTEAFF. The CDR3 bases that were read are TGTGCCAGCAGCTTAGGGCAGGGAAACCTTATGAACACTGAA. V is TRBV7-6 and J is TRBJ1-1, with a weak D call TRBD1 (5 bases). The sequenced fragment ends 3 residues before the CDR3 boundary, so the rest is inferred from the germline J gene. Trimming shortened V by 1 base and J by 0 bases, and 15 bases separated the two germline ends. The CDR3 has 17 amino acids. CDR1 is SGHVS, CDR2 FNYEAQ, per germline.

With respect to this clone: The sequenced fragment ends 3 residues before the CDR3 boundary, so the rest is inferred from the germline J gene. The chain has TRBV30 and TRBJ2-4; a weak D match, TRBD2 (6 bases). The CDR3 consists of 13 residues. In germline, CDR1 is GTSNPN, CDR2 SVGIG (reference sequence). The CDR3 loop reads CAWRSRPPRGQYF. The sequenced CDR3 bases are TGTGCCTGGAGGTCCAGACCTCCGCGGGGT.

A note on this clone: The read comes to an end 3 residues before the CDR3 does, leaving the germline J gene to fill in the end. The chain couples TRBV19 to TRBJ2-1, with 7 positions matching TRBD2. With V trimmed by 7 bases and J by 3 bases, 9 bases remained unmatched. Germline values: CDR1 LNHDA, CDR2 SQIVND (reference sequence). The CDR3 totals 15 residues. The DNA read from the CDR3 is TGTGCCAGTATAGAGGGCGGGAGTCTCTACAATGAG. Translating gives CASIEGGSLYNE. The CDR3 reads in full as CASIEGGSLYNEQFF. Full variable domain (outside the CDR3, taken from reference TRBV19 and TRBJ2-1): DGGITQSPKYLFRKEGQNVTLSCEQNLNHDAMYWYRQDPGQGLRLIYYSQIVNDFQKGDIAEGYSVSREKKESFPLTVTSAQKNPTAFYLCASIEGGSLYNEQFFGPGTRLTVL.

A note on this clone: Read data end 3 residues before the CDR3 end; the end is taken from the germline J gene. The chain combines TRBV5-4 with TRBJ1-2; unclear D gene. Germline CDR1 SGHNT, CDR2 YYREEE (reference sequence). This CDR3 has 13 residues. The CDR3 protein is CASSLVLREGYTF. The sequenced part of the CDR3 DNA is TGTGCCAGCAGCTTGGTTCTGCGGGAGGGC.

About this clone: The CDR3 extends 3 residues past the end of the read, so its final part is completed from the germline J gene. This sequence joins TRBV6-1 and TRBJ2-3; perhaps TRBD1 as D (7 bases). CDR3 length: 17 residues. The germline CDR1 and CDR2 sequences are MNHNS and SASEGT. The DNA read from the CDR3 is TGTGCCAGCAGTGAAGGGACCACAGGGGCCCGGGGGCAGCCG. Translated: CASSEGTTGARGQP. The whole CDR3 region reads CASSEGTTGARGQPQYF.

As to this clone: With the read ending 3 residues before the CDR3 end, the germline J gene is used to fill in that end. The chain links TRBV7-6 to TRBJ1-2, with a possible D match to TRBD1 (6 bases). Germline V gives CDR1 SGHVS, CDR2 FNYEAQ. This CDR3 region has 11 residues. This CDR3 reads CASGGYNDYTF. The CDR3 DNA, read in part, is TGTGCCAGCGGGGGCTACAATGAC. Variable domain in full (rest from reference TRBV7-6 and TRBJ1-2): GAGVSQSPRYKVTKRGQDVALRCDPISGHVSLYWYRQALGQGPEFLTYFNYEAQQDKSGLPNDRFSAERPEGSISTLTIQRTEQRDSAMYRCASGGYNDYTFGSGTRLTVV.

Turning to this clone: Coverage ceases 3 residues before the CDR3 finishes, and the germline J gene fills in the end. The chain combines TRBV10-3 with TRBJ2-1, with no clear D. V lost 3 bases to trimming and J lost 9 bases, with 9 bases between them. CDR1 ENHRY and CDR2 SYGVKD come from the germline V gene. This CDR3 is built from 12 residues. CDR3 sequence reads: CAISEPAGEQFF. The covered CDR3 bases are TGTGCCATCAGTGAACCGGCAGGTGAG.

In regard to this clone: The read finishes 3 residues shy of the CDR3 end, and the germline J gene is used to complete it. The V gene is TRBV5-1, the J gene TRBJ2-1, with 9 bases identical to TRBD1. Germline loops: CDR1 SGHRS, CDR2 YFSETQ. The CDR3 is 15 amino acids. The J segment lost 4 bases and the V segment lost 2 bases, leaving 4 bases of the junction unmatched. The CDR3 protein is CASSLDRGLYNEQFF. CDR3 DNA, as far as it was read: TGCGCCAGCAGCTTAGACAGGGGGTTATACAATGAG.

Points on this clone: The read falls 3 residues short of the CDR3 end, and the missing part is taken from the germline J gene. This chain connects TRBV18 to TRBJ2-2; 10 positions agree with TRBD2. The J segment lost 1 base and the V segment lost 3 bases, leaving 2 bases of the junction unmatched. Per germline, CDR1 KGHSH and CDR2 LQKENI. The CDR3 runs 16 residues. The CDR3 sequence: CASSPRLAGNTGELFF. CDR3 DNA (partial): TGTGCCAGCTCACCGAGACTAGCGGGGAACACCGGGGAG.

As for this clone: Read sequence stops 3 residues before the CDR3 end, and the germline J gene provides the missing end. The chain has TRBV5-1 and TRBJ2-2; the match to TRBD2 covers 7 bases. The germline gives CDR1 SGHRS, CDR2 YFSETQ. Trimming cost V 0 bases and J 5 bases; bases outside gene matches: 7. This CDR3 region has 16 residues. CDR3: CASSLAQGGWTGELFF. CDR3 DNA (partial): TGCGCCAGCAGCTTGGCCCAGGGAGGGTGGACCGGGGAG.

Note on this clone: The sequence runs out 3 residues before the end of the CDR3; the remainder is reconstructed from the germline J gene. This chain uses TRBV7-3 with TRBJ1-2; D might be TRBD1 (5 bases). From germline, CDR1 is SGHTA and CDR2 FQGTGA. This CDR3 region has 15 residues. CDR3 DNA (partial): TGTGCCAGCAGCTTATCGGGGGTAGATTGGGATGAC. Translated: CASSLSGVDWDD. The complete CDR3 protein is CASSLSGVDWDDYTF.

Incomplete CDR3 DNA: TGCGCCAGCACCCCAGGGTTATCCCGGTTAGATACG. Its translation: CASTPGLSRLDT. The CDR3 reads in full as CASTPGLSRLDTQYF. The chain employs TRBV5-1 and TRBJ2-3; D possibly corresponds to TRBD1 (5 bases). The read is 3 residues too short to cover the CDR3 end, so that end is filled in from the germline J gene. Germline CDR1 is SGHRS and CDR2 is YFSETQ. Between the trimmed V and J ends, which lost 6 bases and 5 bases, there was a span of 19 bases. This CDR3 has 15 amino acids.

On this clone: The observed sequence ends 3 residues before the CDR3 terminus, with the missing tail filled in from the germline J gene. The gene calls are TRBV11-2 and TRBJ2-7, with D unclear. Per germline, CDR1 SGHAT and CDR2 FQNNGV. The CDR3 covers 13 residues. V lost 0 bases and J 2 bases, leaving 5 bases between the germline ends. CDR3 amino acids: CASSLDRAYEQYF. The CDR3 DNA, read in part, is TGTGCCAGCAGCTTAGATCGGGCCTACGAG.